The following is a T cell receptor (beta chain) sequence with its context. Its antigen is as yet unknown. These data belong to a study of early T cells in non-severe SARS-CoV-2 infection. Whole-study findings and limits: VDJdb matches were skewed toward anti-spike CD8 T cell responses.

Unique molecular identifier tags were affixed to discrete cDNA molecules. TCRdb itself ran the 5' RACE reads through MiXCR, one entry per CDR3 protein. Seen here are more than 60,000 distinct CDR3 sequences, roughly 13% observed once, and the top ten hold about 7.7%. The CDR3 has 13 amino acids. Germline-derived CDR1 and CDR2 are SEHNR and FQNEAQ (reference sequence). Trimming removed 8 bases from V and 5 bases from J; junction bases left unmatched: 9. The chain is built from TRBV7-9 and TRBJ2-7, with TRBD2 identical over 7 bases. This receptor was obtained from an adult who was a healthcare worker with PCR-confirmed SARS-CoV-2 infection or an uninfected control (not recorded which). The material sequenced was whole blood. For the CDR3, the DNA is TGTGCCAGCGGAAAGCGGGATCGGGACGAGCAGTACTTC. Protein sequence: CASGKRDRDEQYF.